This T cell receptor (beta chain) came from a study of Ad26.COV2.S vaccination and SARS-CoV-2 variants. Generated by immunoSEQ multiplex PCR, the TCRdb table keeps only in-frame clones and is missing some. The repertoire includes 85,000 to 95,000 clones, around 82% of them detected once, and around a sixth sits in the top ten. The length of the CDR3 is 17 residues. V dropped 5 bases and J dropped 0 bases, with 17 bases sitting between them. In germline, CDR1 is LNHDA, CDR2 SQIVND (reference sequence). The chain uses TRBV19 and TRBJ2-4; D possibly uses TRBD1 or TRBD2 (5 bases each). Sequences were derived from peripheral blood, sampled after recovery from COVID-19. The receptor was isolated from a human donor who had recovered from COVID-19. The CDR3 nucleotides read TGTGCCAGTAGTCGACAGAGGGATGCGGTAGCCAAAAACATTCAGTACTTC. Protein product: CASSRQRDAVAKNIQYF. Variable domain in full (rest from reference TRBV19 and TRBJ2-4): DGGITQSPKYLFRKEGQNVTLSCEQNLNHDAMYWYRQDPGQGLRLIYYSQIVNDFQKGDIAEGYSVSREKKESFPLTVTSAQKNPTAFYLCASSRQRDAVAKNIQYFGAGTRLSVL.